The 31 T cell receptor beta chains below all came from one sample that was sequenced in a study of naive and memory T cell subsets (dated by TCRdb to 2016 to 2017). Libraries were made using UMI-ligation and nested PCR. The data were produced on an Illumina MiSeq. An equimolar mix of two oligonucleotides covering both TRBC1 and TRBC2 was used as the beta constant-region primer. The public reads were run again by TCRdb, first through fastp at Q25 and then through MiXCR, and only productive beta chains were kept. Each record represents a unique CDR3 protein, reported with the most common genes and DNA among its rows. The sample includes 130,000 to 150,000 distinct CDR3 sequences, with 15% to 20% observed a single time. Of the sample, 0.14% to 0.15% is held by the ten largest clones. Sequencing was performed on naive CD4+ T cells from blood. Explained via the paper, the cell subset or site label denotes: naive T cells, CD45RA high CD27+. Every receptor here comes from a human donor in good health.

V gene TRBV5-1 combines with J gene TRBJ2-1, with D tentatively TRBD2 (5 bases). CDR1 is SGHRS, CDR2 YFSETQ, per germline. Trimming took 4 bases from V and 1 from J, leaving 21 bases between them. This CDR3 spans 18 amino acids. CDR3 in amino acids: CASSPHRFEGDSYNEQFF. Written as DNA, the CDR3 is TGCGCCAGCAGCCCCCACCGTTTCGAGGGAGATTCCTACAATGAGCAGTTCTTC.

The chain carries TRBV11-2 and TRBJ1-3, with 9 bases lining up with TRBD1. From germline, CDR1 is SGHAT and CDR2 FQNNGV. V shed 1 base and J 4 bases; nucleotides not matched to a gene: 5. The CDR3 sequence is 16 residues long. The CDR3 spells CASSLAGTGSGNTIYF. CDR3 nucleotides: TGTGCCAGCAGCTTAGCCGGGACAGGGTCCGGAAACACCATATATTTT.

This clonotype was seen a handful of times. The V call is TRBV28, the J call TRBJ2-7, with D perhaps matching TRBD2 (6 bases). Trimming stripped 6 bases from V and 3 bases from J, with 12 bases between. The CDR3 totals 13 residues. Germline V lookup: CDR1 MDHEN, CDR2 SYDVKM. CDR3 in DNA: TGTGCCAGCAGCTCCGGGACTCTCTACGAGCAGTACTTC. Its translation is CASSSGTLYEQYF.

The J gene is TRBJ2-5, the V gene TRBV7-7, with D unresolved. The germline V and J ends were trimmed by 1 base and 5 bases, with 11 bases remaining between them. This CDR3 spans 14 amino acids. Germline V lookup: CDR1 SSHAT, CDR2 FNYEAQ (reference sequence). CDR3 loop: CASSLGVASETQYF. CDR3 DNA sequence: TGTGCCAGCAGCTTAGGGGTAGCTTCGGAGACCCAGTACTTC.

This clonotype was seen only a few times. V is TRBV12-3 or TRBV12-4 and J is TRBJ1-1, with D uncertain. The CDR3 has 14 amino acids. With 5 bases removed from V and 4 bases from J, the gap between germline ends came to 14 bases. The CDR3 DNA sequence: TGTGCCAGCAGTCCCGGACCTGTGTTCACTGAAGCTTTCTTT. Protein: CASSPGPVFTEAFF.

J is TRBJ2-3 and V is TRBV29-1; D is unclear. Germline CDR1 is SQVTM and CDR2 is ANQGSEA. The CDR3 totals 10 residues. Between the trimmed V and J ends, which lost 8 bases and 1 base, there was a span of 4 bases. For the CDR3, the DNA is TGCAGCTGTGGCACAGATACGCAGTATTTT. It specifies CSCGTDTQYF.

This clonotype was picked up a small number of times. The V gene is TRBV5-1, the J gene TRBJ2-1, with 9 bases identical to TRBD1. The CDR3 length is 14 residues. V gave up 6 bases and J gave up 5 bases; unmatched junction bases: 6. CDR1 SGHRS and CDR2 YFSETQ come from the germline V gene. DNA of the CDR3: TGCGCCAGCATCTCCGGGACAGGGAACAATGAGCAGTTCTTC. Translated, it gives CASISGTGNNEQFF.

This sequence joins TRBV20-1 and TRBJ1-5, with TRBD1 matching 7 bases. This CDR3 has 15 residues. From germline, CDR1 is DFQATT and CDR2 SNEGSKA (reference sequence). J was trimmed by 3 bases and V by 1 base; bases with no gene match: 6. The CDR3 DNA sequence: TGCAGTGCTAGAGCGACAGGGACCTACAATCAGCCCCAGCATTTT. It codes for CSARATGTYNQPQHF.

V usage is TRBV20-1 and J usage is TRBJ2-1; D unclear. V shed 4 bases and J shed 8 bases, with 9 bases lying between them. This CDR3 spans 11 amino acids. Per germline, CDR1 DFQATT and CDR2 SNEGSKA (reference sequence). The CDR3 region has the DNA TGCAGTGCTACCCTAGGGTATGAGCAGTTCTTC. Translation gives CSATLGYEQFF.

The chain employs TRBV6-1 and TRBJ2-1, with 9 bases fitting TRBD2. CDR3 length: 15 amino acids. V trimming: 2 bases; J trimming: 9 bases; junction bases outside the gene matches: 8. CDR1 and CDR2 from the germline V gene are MNHNS and SASEGT. The CDR3 sequence: CASSERPSGAVEQFF. Here the CDR3 DNA reads TGTGCCAGCAGTGAACGGCCTAGCGGGGCGGTTGAGCAGTTCTTC.

This clonotype was counted between two and nine times. This chain joins TRBV28 and TRBJ1-3; D not certain. CDR1 and CDR2 (germline): MDHEN, SYDVKM. CDR3 length equals 16 residues. Trimming shortened V by 5 bases and J by 0 bases, and 14 bases separated the two germline ends. The CDR3 spells CASSTPSYGSGNTIYF. The CDR3 DNA sequence: TGTGCCAGCAGTACTCCCTCGTACGGCTCTGGAAACACCATATATTTT.

The chain employs TRBV20-1 and TRBJ2-3; tentative D call: TRBD2 (6 bases). The germline V gene encodes CDR1 DFQATT and CDR2 SNEGSKA (reference sequence). This CDR3 is 15 amino acids long. With 1 base removed from V and 2 bases from J, the gap between germline ends came to 13 bases. Here the CDR3 reads CSARVSGGVTDTQYF. The CDR3 DNA reads TGCAGTGCTAGAGTGAGCGGAGGGGTCACAGATACGCAGTATTTT.

This clonotype has only one observation. A clone one base away is much larger, so this may be a read error. The chain uses TRBV7-7 and TRBJ2-3; TRBD2 matches at 9 bases. The CDR3 runs to 16 residues. CDR1 and CDR2 from the germline V gene are SSHAT and FNYEAQ (reference sequence). DNA of the CDR3: TGTGCCAGCAGCCCAGGGACTAGCACTAGCACAGATACGCATTATTTT. Translation: CASSPGTSTSTDTHYF.

This sequence joins TRBV7-2 and TRBJ2-4, with 8 bases fitting TRBD1. Germline V gives CDR1 SGHTA, CDR2 FQGNSA. V shed 5 bases and J 6 bases; nucleotides not matched to a gene: 6. This CDR3 contains 14 residues. CDR3 sequence reads: CASSPDRGRNIQYF. The CDR3 DNA sequence: TGTGCCAGCAGCCCCGACAGGGGAAGAAACATTCAGTACTTC.

This clonotype appeared many times. The chain recombines TRBV5-1 with TRBJ1-1; TRBD1 is a possible D gene (6 bases). V lost 4 bases to trimming and J lost 5 bases, with 15 bases between them. The CDR3 has 14 residues. Germline loops: CDR1 SGHRS, CDR2 YFSETQ. CDR3 residues: CASSQTGGKTEAFF. Written as DNA, the CDR3 is TGCGCCAGCAGCCAGACAGGAGGGAAGACTGAAGCTTTCTTT.

The J gene is TRBJ2-3, the V gene TRBV7-2; 7 bases map to TRBD1. Looked up from germline, CDR1 is SGHTA and CDR2 is FQGNSA. This CDR3 region has 16 residues. V dropped 1 base and J dropped 0; count of bases not matched to a gene: 4. The CDR3 loop reads CASSLGTGSSTDTQYF. For the CDR3, the DNA is TGTGCCAGCAGCTTAGGGACAGGTAGTAGCACAGATACGCAGTATTTT.

This clonotype was seen a handful of times. The rearrangement uses TRBV30 and TRBJ1-1; D call uncertain. The CDR3 is 12 residues long. Germline V gene data show CDR1 as GTSNPN and CDR2 as SVGIG (reference sequence). V shed 5 bases and J shed 0 bases, with 7 bases lying between them. Written as DNA, the CDR3 is TGTGCCTGGGCGAGATTGAACACTGAAGCTTTCTTT. Amino acids: CAWARLNTEAFF.

The rearrangement joins TRBV28 to TRBJ2-7, with a weak D call TRBD2 (6 bases). The CDR3 consists of 16 residues. The germline V gene has CDR1 MDHEN and CDR2 SYDVKM. V was cut by 5 bases and J by 1 base, with 18 bases left in between. The CDR3 loop reads CASSPSDSGPSYEQYF. The CDR3 coding sequence is TGTGCCAGCAGTCCTTCTGACAGCGGGCCTTCCTACGAGCAGTACTTC.

This clonotype was counted ten times or more. The chain employs TRBV4-1 and TRBJ2-5; D perhaps matches TRBD2 (6 bases). The CDR3 sequence is 15 residues long. Germline V lookup: CDR1 MGHRA, CDR2 YSYEKL. Trimming removed 2 bases from V and 4 bases from J, with 14 bases in between. The CDR3, as DNA: TGCGCCAGCAGCCAACGTGGTGCCGGGGGAGAGACCCAGTACTTC. As protein: CASSQRGAGGETQYF.

This clonotype was seen a handful of times. The chain links TRBV6-1 to TRBJ2-1; 7 bases line up with TRBD2. The trim removed 2 bases at V and 4 bases at J, leaving 8 bases unmatched. This CDR3 is 16 amino acids long. The germline V gene encodes CDR1 MNHNS and CDR2 SASEGT. CDR3 residues: CASSERGSGAYNEQFF. The CDR3 DNA follows: TGTGCCAGCAGTGAAAGAGGGAGCGGGGCATACAATGAGCAGTTCTTC.

This clonotype was seen repeatedly, ten times or more. The rearrangement uses TRBV3-1 and TRBJ2-7; D is unclear. The CDR3 has 12 amino acids. Germline loops: CDR1 LGHDT, CDR2 YNNKEL (reference sequence). Trimming shortened V by 4 bases and J by 3 bases, and 7 bases separated the two germline ends. CDR3 amino acids: CASSPQSYEQYF. CDR3 DNA sequence: TGTGCCAGCAGCCCCCAGAGCTACGAGCAGTACTTC.

This clonotype turned up a few times. This rearrangement joins TRBV5-1 to TRBJ1-1, with 7 bases fitting TRBD1. Looked up from germline, CDR1 is SGHRS and CDR2 is YFSETQ. J lost 5 bases, V lost 2 bases, and 3 bases had no gene match. The CDR3 has 13 residues. CDR3 sequence (DNA): TGCGCCAGCAGCTTAGGGACAGTAACTGAAGCTTTCTTT. Its protein is CASSLGTVTEAFF.

This clonotype was found a few times. The chain combines TRBV5-5 with TRBJ1-2; 9 nucleotides match TRBD1. This CDR3 region has 15 residues. The V segment lost 4 bases and the J segment 4 bases; nucleotides outside the gene matches: 8. Germline V CDR1 and CDR2: SGHKS, YYEKEE (reference sequence). The CDR3: CASSLQGALGYGYTF. For the CDR3, the DNA is TGTGCCAGCAGCCTACAGGGGGCGCTGGGCTATGGCTACACCTTC.

A few counts support this clonotype. The gene calls are TRBV7-7 and TRBJ2-1; TRBD2 might be the D (5 bases). CDR1 and CDR2 from the germline V gene are SSHAT and FNYEAQ (reference sequence). The CDR3 consists of 16 residues. Trimming took 1 base from V and 5 from J, leaving 15 bases between them. CDR3 nucleotide sequence: TGTGCCAGCAGCTTAGAATTCGGGAAAGGTAACAATGAGCAGTTCTTC. Translating it yields CASSLEFGKGNNEQFF.

The chain carries TRBV20-1 and TRBJ1-1; 7 nucleotides align to TRBD1. V shed 2 bases and J 1 base; nucleotides not matched to a gene: 4. The CDR3 totals 14 residues. Germline CDR1 and CDR2: DFQATT and SNEGSKA (reference sequence). In nucleotides, the CDR3 is TGCAGTGCTAGAAGTGGACAGGCGAACACTGAAGCTTTCTTT. This gives the protein CSARSGQANTEAFF.

V and J are TRBV6-9 and TRBJ2-3; 8 nucleotides match TRBD2. CDR3 length: 16 residues. J was trimmed by 5 bases and V by 7 bases; bases with no gene match: 14. The germline gives CDR1 MNHGY, CDR2 SVAAGI. In DNA, the CDR3 is TGTGCCAGCACAACTAAACGGGGGGGTCGGCGAGATACGCAGTATTTT. Translating gives CASTTKRGGRRDTQYF.

The chain has TRBV3-1 and TRBJ2-1; D is unresolved. V shed 2 bases and J shed 8 bases, with 13 bases lying between them. The CDR3 runs to 14 residues. Germline V gene lookup returns CDR1 LGHDT and CDR2 YNNKEL (reference sequence). The chain's CDR3 is CASSQWPGTHEQFF. The CDR3 bases are TGTGCCAGCAGCCAATGGCCGGGTACGCATGAGCAGTTCTTC.

This clonotype was detected a few times. The rearrangement joins TRBV29-1 to TRBJ1-4; D uncertain. This CDR3 has 11 amino acids. Trimming took 8 bases from V and 7 from J, leaving 11 bases between them. The germline CDR1 and CDR2 sequences are SQVTM and ANQGSEA. The CDR3 loop is CSSVVGEKLFF. CDR3 DNA: TGCAGCTCCGTAGTGGGTGAAAAACTGTTTTTT.

J is TRBJ1-3 and V is TRBV15; 7 bases line up with TRBD1. The length of the CDR3 is 19 residues. The V gene's germline CDR1 is LNHNV and CDR2 YYDKDF (reference sequence). V lost 0 bases and J lost 2; bases outside the gene matches: 13. The CDR3: CATSRDKTSNRGTGNTIYF. CDR3 in DNA: TGTGCCACCAGCAGAGATAAGACGTCTAACAGGGGAACTGGAAACACCATATATTTT.

This rearrangement joins TRBV20-1 to TRBJ2-1; D might be TRBD1 (5 bases). The CDR3 has 12 amino acids. V lost 3 bases, J lost 9 bases, and 12 bases lay in between. Germline V CDR1 and CDR2: DFQATT, SNEGSKA (reference sequence). CDR3 region: CSARGQGVEQFF. The CDR3 region has the DNA TGCAGTGCTAGGGGTCAGGGCGTTGAGCAGTTCTTC.

This clonotype has at least ten counts. The gene calls are TRBV20-1 and TRBJ2-3; 7 positions match TRBD2. CDR1 is DFQATT and CDR2 is SNEGSKA in the germline V gene (reference sequence). The V and J ends lost 3 bases and 0 bases, in that order; junction bases with no gene match: 6. The CDR3 spans 15 residues. The CDR3 DNA is TGCAGTGCTAGTGCCAGCGGGACTAGCACAGATACGCAGTATTTT. It specifies CSASASGTSTDTQYF.